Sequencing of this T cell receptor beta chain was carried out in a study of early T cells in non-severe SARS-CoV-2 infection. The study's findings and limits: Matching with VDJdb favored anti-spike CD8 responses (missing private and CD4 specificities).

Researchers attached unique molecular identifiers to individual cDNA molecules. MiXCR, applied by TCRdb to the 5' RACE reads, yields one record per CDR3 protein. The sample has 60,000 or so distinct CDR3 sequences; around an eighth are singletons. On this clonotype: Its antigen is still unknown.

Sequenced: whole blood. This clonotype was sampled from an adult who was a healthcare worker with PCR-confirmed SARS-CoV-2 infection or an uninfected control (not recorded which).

CDR3 nucleotides: TGCAGCGTCCTTCCCGGGGGTTCCACTGAAGCTTTCTTT. The encoded protein is CSVLPGGSTEAFF. This chain joins TRBV29-1 and TRBJ1-1; tentatively, D is TRBD1 (5 bases). The CDR3 contains 13 residues. Trimming stripped 6 bases from V and 4 bases from J, with 15 bases between. Germline values: CDR1 SQVTM, CDR2 ANQGSEA.